Detailed here is one T cell receptor (beta chain). Its antigen is unknown. The data are from a study of cytomegalovirus exposure and HLA in healthy donors. General study points: Investigators reported 150 to 200 TCR beta chains as tied to cytomegalovirus. An ancestry cluster, one associated with Asian ancestry, reportedly showed fewer N-insertions than the approximately 650-donor mean in a later analysis. A missense variant in DCLRE1C was later tied to TCR beta V- and J-gene trimming.

At collection, donors were nominally healthy, but unrecorded immune exposures were probable. With V trimmed by 1 base and J by 4 bases, 1 base remained unmatched. Germline CDR1 is LGHNA and CDR2 is YSLEER. CDR3 length: 14 residues. Amplification used 60 Vbeta primers and 13 Jbeta primers. The repertoire was sequenced with immunoSEQ multiplex PCR; TCRdb's copy has only in-frame clones and lacks some. The sample shows around 150,000 clones, over 75% of them seen only once. Specimen: PBMCs. This receptor was taken from a woman between 50 and 59 years old in good health and CMV-seropositive. The gene calls are TRBV4-3 and TRBJ2-1; 7 bases are a match to TRBD1. The CDR3: CASSQATGYNEQFF. DNA of the CDR3: TGCGCCAGCAGCCAAGCGACAGGGTACAATGAGCAGTTCTTC.